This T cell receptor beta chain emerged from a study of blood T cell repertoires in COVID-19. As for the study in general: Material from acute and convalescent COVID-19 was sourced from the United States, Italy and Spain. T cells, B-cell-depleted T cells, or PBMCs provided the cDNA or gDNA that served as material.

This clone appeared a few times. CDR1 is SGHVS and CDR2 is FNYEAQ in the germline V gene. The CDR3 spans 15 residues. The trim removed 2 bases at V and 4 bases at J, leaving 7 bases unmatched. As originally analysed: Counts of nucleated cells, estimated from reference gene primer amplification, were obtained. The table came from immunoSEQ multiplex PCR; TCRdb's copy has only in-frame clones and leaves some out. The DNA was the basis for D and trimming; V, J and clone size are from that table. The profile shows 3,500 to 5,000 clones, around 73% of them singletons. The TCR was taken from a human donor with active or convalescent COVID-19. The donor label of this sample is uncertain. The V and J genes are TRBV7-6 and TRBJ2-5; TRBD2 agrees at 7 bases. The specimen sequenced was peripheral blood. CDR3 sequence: CASSLRGRAGETQYF. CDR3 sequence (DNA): TGTGCCAGCAGCTTACGAGGGAGGGCAGGAGAGACCCAGTACTTC. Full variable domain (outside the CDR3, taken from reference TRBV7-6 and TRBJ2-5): GAGVSQSPRYKVTKRGQDVALRCDPISGHVSLYWYRQALGQGPEFLTYFNYEAQQDKSGLPNDRFSAERPEGSISTLTIQRTEQRDSAMYRCASSLRGRAGETQYFGPGTRLLVL.